This T cell receptor beta chain was identified in a study of T cell changes during pregnancy in multiple sclerosis. TCRdb's table, derived via immunoSEQ multiplex PCR, lists solely in-frame clones and lacks some. The sample records 80,000 to 100,000 clones, 91% being singletons. The CDR3 runs 14 residues. The junction had 6 bases not matched to a gene; V was cut back by 8 bases and J by 2 bases. Germline CDR1 reads MNHEY; CDR2 reads SMNVEV (reference sequence). Here the sequenced sample was peripheral blood, taken after pregnancy. This chain uses TRBV27 with TRBJ2-1; 7 nucleotides line up with TRBD1. The clonotype comes from a female donor in good health, enrolled as a control in a pregnancy study. The CDR3 sequence is CASRLRGPYNEQFF. CDR3 coding DNA: TGTGCCAGCCGCCTGAGGGGGCCCTACAATGAGCAGTTCTTC.